The text below deals with one T cell receptor (beta chain). Its target is unknown. Donors came from a validation cohort of 90 to 150 subjects, distinct from the first 666-subject cohort. Method: immunoSEQ multiplex PCR; TCRdb's copy keeps in-frame clones and lacks some. The sample carries tens of thousands of clones, roughly 94% recorded once. The sample comes from a study of cytomegalovirus exposure and HLA in healthy donors. Broader study findings: In vitro assays verified that three CMV-associated chains recognized CMV antigens specifically. Most TCRs appeared rarely, but some public TCRs recurred in many donors. It was found in a later analysis that first-cohort TCR clusters tended to co-occur in the approximately 130 validation repertoires.

The sequenced sample consisted of PBMCs. The TCR sequence derives from a man aged 18 to 29 in good health and CMV-seropositive.

Here the CDR3 reads CASSLSEDRATEAFF. DNA of the CDR3: TGCGCCAGCAGCTTGTCCGAGGACAGGGCCACTGAAGCTTTCTTT. J is TRBJ1-1 and V is TRBV5-1; 8 bases match TRBD1. Germline V gives CDR1 SGHRS, CDR2 YFSETQ. Germline trimming cut 1 base from V and 4 bases from J; bases unmatched to any gene: 6. This CDR3 has 15 residues.